This entry describes one T cell receptor (beta chain). The CDR3 consists of 14 residues. V was pared by 2 bases and J by 0 bases, with 9 bases between. Germline lookup yields CDR1 SGDLS and CDR2 YYNGEE. The table came from immunoSEQ multiplex PCR; TCRdb's copy has only in-frame clones and leaves some out. The top ten clones hold approximately 30% of a sample with around 97,000 clones, around 73% of them seen once. This sample was taken from a study of cytotoxic CD8 clonotypes in ibrutinib-treated CLL. Material: PBMCs, obtained after 12 months of ibrutinib treatment. V gene TRBV9 combines with J gene TRBJ2-7; no clear D gene. This clonotype was obtained from a human donor with chronic lymphocytic leukemia. CDR3 protein: CASSVQSSSYEQYF. CDR3 nucleotide sequence: TGTGCCAGCAGCGTCCAGTCGAGCTCCTACGAGCAGTACTTC.